This T cell receptor beta chain was captured by sequencing in a study of response to subunit inactivated influenza vaccine. This clonotype came up a few times. Its antigen remains unknown. This CDR3 comprises 14 residues. CDR1 and CDR2 (germline): MGHDK, SYGVNS. V lost 7 bases, J lost 0 bases, and 13 bases lay in between. General study results and limits: The authors proposed limited new T cell recruitment per seasonal influenza vaccination.

TCRdb ran MiXCR on the RT-PCR reads and lists one entry per CDR3 protein. The data hold about half a million distinct CDR3 sequences, with around 25% observed a single time. The sample was CD4+ T cells sorted from PBMCs, taken 4 to 6 days after vaccination. This sequence was found in a man aged 50 or older who received an inactivated influenza vaccine. The chain uses TRBV25-1 and TRBJ2-7; D is perhaps TRBD2 (5 bases). CDR3 DNA sequence: TGTGCCAGCAACGAAAACGGACTCTCCTACGAGCAGTACTTC. The encoded protein is CASNENGLSYEQYF.